This is a list of T cell receptor beta chains from one sample in a study of shared clonotypes between healthy human individuals. Here immunoSEQ multiplex PCR was the method, and the copy in TCRdb shows in-frame clones only, minus some. Of approximately 2,300,000 clones in the sample, 85% to 95% were seen once. Sequencing used naive CD4+ T cells from PBMCs. The source is a man aged 18 to 35 in good health. Some clones in this sample may be carry-over from other donors' samples. The CDR3 runs from the conserved cysteine through the conserved F or W. A D gene is named only where the DNA matches it firmly. Rows give clone size only sometimes, using once, few, many, or a class for an expanded clone.

.,.,TRBV16,TRBJ1-5,CASSPPRGDQPQHF,TGTGCCAGCAGCCCGCCGAGGGGGGATCAGCCCCAGCATTTT
TRBD2,.,TRBV7-2,TRBJ2-1,CASSLVGTSGNYNEQFF,TGTGCCAGCAGCTTAGTTGGGACTAGCGGGAACTACAATGAGCAGTTCTTC
.,.,TRBV29-1,TRBJ2-7,CSVAGQYNLYEQYF,TGCAGCGTAGCCGGACAGTACAACCTTTACGAGCAGTACTTC
TRBD2,once,TRBV13,TRBJ2-7,CASRRGGGSYEQYF,TGTGCCAGCAGACGGGGCGGGGGCTCCTACGAGCAGTACTTC
.,.,TRBV5-4,TRBJ2-1,CASSLAGDGYNEQFF,TGTGCCAGCAGCTTGGCGGGGGACGGTTACAATGAGCAGTTCTTC
.,once,TRBV5-4,TRBJ2-7,CASSSPEGYEQYF,TGTGCCAGCAGCTCCCCCGAGGGCTACGAGCAGTACTTC
TRBD2,.,TRBV19,TRBJ2-3,CASSRSGTSGSTDTQYF,TGTGCCAGTAGTAGATCCGGGACTAGCGGTAGCACAGATACGCAGTATTTT
.,few,TRBV29-1,TRBJ1-5,CSVAENNQPQHF,TGCAGCGTTGCGGAAAACAATCAGCCCCAGCATTTT
.,.,TRBV29-1,TRBJ2-3,CSAERLAGSTDTQYF,TGCAGCGCAGAGAGACTTGCAGGGTCCACAGATACGCAGTATTTT
TRBD2,.,TRBV5-4,TRBJ2-2,CASSLRTSENTGELFF,TGTGCCAGCAGCTTGAGGACTAGCGAGAACACCGGGGAGCTGTTTTTT
TRBD2,.,TRBV7-8,TRBJ2-3,CASSPGTSGRADTDTQYF,TGTGCCAGCAGCCCGGGGACTAGCGGGAGGGCAGACACAGATACGCAGTATTTT
.,.,TRBV10-3,TRBJ1-1,CAISGAMGGENTEAFF,TGTGCCATCAGCGGGGCAATGGGAGGCGAGAACACTGAAGCTTTCTTT
.,.,TRBV18,TRBJ2-1,CASSPGLPSIYNEQFF,TGTGCCAGCTCACCGGGACTTCCCTCCATCTACAATGAGCAGTTCTTC
.,.,TRBV6-6,TRBJ1-2,CAASLTVNVYGYTF,TGTGCCGCGTCCTTGACAGTAAACGTCTATGGCTACACCTTC
.,.,TRBV2,TRBJ1-4,CASSARGGATNEKLFF,TGTGCCAGCAGTGCAAGGGGAGGAGCAACTAATGAAAAACTGTTTTTT
.,.,TRBV19,TRBJ1-2,CASSFGNSGYTF,TGTGCCAGTAGCTTCGGGAACTCTGGCTACACCTTC
.,.,TRBV4-3,TRBJ2-1,CASSPEGGSNEQFF,TGCGCCAGCAGCCCTGAAGGAGGGTCCAATGAGCAGTTCTTC
TRBD2,.,TRBV11-2,TRBJ2-7,CASSWTSGRNYEQYF,TGTGCCAGCAGCTGGACTAGCGGGAGGAATTACGAGCAGTACTTC
TRBD1,.,TRBV5-5,TRBJ1-2,CASSLGVRGRSPYGYTF,TGTGCCAGCAGCTTGGGGGTCAGGGGGCGATCCCCCTATGGCTACACCTTC
.,.,TRBV6-5,TRBJ1-4,CASSYEGTGNEKLFF,TGTGCCAGCAGTTACGAGGGTACCGGGAATGAAAAACTGTTTTTT
TRBD2,.,TRBV18,TRBJ2-3,CASSILAKRDPSTDTQYF,TGTGCCAGCTCTATCCTCGCGAAGCGGGACCCTAGCACAGATACGCAGTATTTT
.,few,TRBV5-1,TRBJ1-1,CASSPGTAEATEAFF,TGCGCCAGCAGCCCGGGGACCGCTGAGGCCACTGAAGCTTTCTTT
TRBD2,.,TRBV4-2,TRBJ2-3,CASSQESKSSGSTDTQYF,TGTGCCAGCAGCCAAGAATCGAAGTCTAGCGGAAGCACAGATACGCAGTATTTT
.,.,TRBV2,TRBJ2-7,CASSAGEGYEQYF,TGTGCCAGCAGTGCAGGGGAGGGCTACGAGCAGTACTTC
.,once,TRBV11-2,TRBJ2-6,CASRLGSGANVLTF,TGTGCCAGCAGACTAGGGTCTGGGGCCAACGTCCTGACTTTC
TRBD1,.,TRBV7-3,TRBJ2-5,CASRNRGLRETQYF,TGTGCCAGCAGGAACAGGGGGCTAAGGGAGACCCAGTACTTC
.,.,TRBV15,TRBJ2-5,CATSSLNSPVYQETQYF,TGTGCCACCAGCAGTCTCAACAGCCCCGTTTACCAAGAGACCCAGTACTTC
TRBD1,.,TRBV7-2,TRBJ2-5,CASSSTGVETQYF,TGTGCCAGCAGTTCCACAGGGGTCGAGACCCAGTACTTC
TRBD1,.,TRBV27,TRBJ2-1,CASSFSSRDRGYNEQFF,TGTGCCAGCAGTTTCTCATCCCGGGACAGGGGATACAATGAGCAGTTCTTC
.,.,TRBV30,TRBJ1-1,CAWRRWVPSLMNTEAFF,TGTGCCTGGAGAAGGTGGGTACCCTCCCTTATGAACACTGAAGCTTTCTTT
.,.,TRBV9,TRBJ1-3,CASSYGVGTGNTIYF,TGTGCCAGCAGCTATGGGGTCGGAACTGGAAACACCATATATTTT
TRBD1,.,TRBV5-4,TRBJ2-5,CASSGTGGETQYF,TGTGCCAGCAGCGGGACAGGGGGGGAGACCCAGTACTTC
.,.,TRBV27,TRBJ2-5,CASGELRETQYF,TGTGCCAGCGGGGAGTTGCGGGAGACCCAGTACTTC
TRBD1,.,TRBV15,TRBJ2-7,CATSSFGTAYYEQYF,TGTGCCACCAGCAGCTTCGGGACAGCCTACTACGAGCAGTACTTC
TRBD1,.,TRBV6-5,TRBJ1-1,CASSKTGAMNTEAFF,TGTGCCAGCAGTAAGACAGGGGCGATGAACACTGAAGCTTTCTTT
.,.,TRBV28,TRBJ2-1,CASSFKGSNEQFF,TGTGCCAGCAGTTTTAAGGGGTCCAATGAGCAGTTCTTC
TRBD1,.,TRBV7-7,TRBJ2-4,CASSSGQGNIQYF,TGTGCCAGCAGCTCGGGACAGGGAAACATTCAGTACTTC
.,.,TRBV18,TRBJ1-5,CASSPIGGPNQPQHF,TGTGCCAGCTCACCTATCGGGGGCCCCAATCAGCCCCAGCATTTT
TRBD2,once,TRBV5-1,TRBJ2-3,CASSLGLAVRGADTQYF,TGCGCCAGCAGCTTGGGACTAGCGGTTAGGGGGGCAGATACGCAGTATTTT
TRBD1,.,TRBV2,TRBJ2-7,CASGDRGFPYEQYF,TGTGCCAGCGGAGACAGGGGATTTCCCTACGAGCAGTACTTC
TRBD1,.,TRBV28,TRBJ2-7,CASTTTGGPSYSYEQYF,TGTGCCAGCACCACGACAGGGGGCCCTTCATACTCCTACGAGCAGTACTTC
TRBD1,.,TRBV6-5,TRBJ2-7,CASTGTGPYEQYF,TGTGCCAGCACCGGGACAGGGCCCTACGAGCAGTACTTC
.,.,TRBV6-6,TRBJ2-1,CASSANRWVEQFF,TGTGCCAGCAGTGCAAACCGATGGGTTGAGCAGTTCTTC
.,.,TRBV5-1,TRBJ1-1,CASSLVPERTNTEAFF,TGCGCCAGCAGCTTGGTTCCCGAGCGAACTAACACTGAAGCTTTCTTT
.,few,TRBV25-1,TRBJ1-1,CASSGARTEAFF,TGTGCCAGCAGTGGGGCACGGACTGAAGCTTTCTTT
.,.,TRBV9,TRBJ1-2,CASSPRTNYGYTF,TGTGCCAGCAGCCCACGTACTAACTATGGCTACACCTTC
TRBD2,.,TRBV7-9,TRBJ2-3,CASSRLAGGPDTQYF,TGTGCCAGCAGCAGACTAGCGGGAGGGCCAGATACGCAGTATTTT